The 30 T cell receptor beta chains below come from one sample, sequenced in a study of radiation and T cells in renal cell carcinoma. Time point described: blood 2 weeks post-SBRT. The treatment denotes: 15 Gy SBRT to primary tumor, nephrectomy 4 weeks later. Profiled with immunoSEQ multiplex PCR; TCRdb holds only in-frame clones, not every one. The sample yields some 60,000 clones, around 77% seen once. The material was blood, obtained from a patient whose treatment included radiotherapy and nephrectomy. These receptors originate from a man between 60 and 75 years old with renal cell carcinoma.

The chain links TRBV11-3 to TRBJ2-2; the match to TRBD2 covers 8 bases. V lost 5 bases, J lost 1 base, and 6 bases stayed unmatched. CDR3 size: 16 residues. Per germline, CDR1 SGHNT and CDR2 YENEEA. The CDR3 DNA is TGTGCCAGCAGCGCCACTAGCGGACTGAACACCGGGGAGCTGTTTTTT. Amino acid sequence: CASSATSGLNTGELFF.

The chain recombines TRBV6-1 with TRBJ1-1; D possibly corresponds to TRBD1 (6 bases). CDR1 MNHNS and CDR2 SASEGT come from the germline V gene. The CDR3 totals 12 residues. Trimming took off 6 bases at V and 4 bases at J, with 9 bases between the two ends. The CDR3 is CASRATGTEAFF. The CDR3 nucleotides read TGTGCCAGCAGGGCGACAGGCACTGAAGCTTTCTTT.

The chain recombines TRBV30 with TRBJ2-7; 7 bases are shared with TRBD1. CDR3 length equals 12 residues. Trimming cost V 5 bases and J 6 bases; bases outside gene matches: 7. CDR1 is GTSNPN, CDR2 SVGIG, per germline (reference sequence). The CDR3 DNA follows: TGTGCCTGGGACAGGGCGGTGGGCGAGCAGTACGTC. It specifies CAWDRAVGEQYV.

The CDR3 sequence: CAWSVRRGNTGELFF. The CDR3 DNA sequence: TGTGCCTGGAGTGTTCGCAGGGGGAACACCGGGGAGCTGTTTTTT. The chain has TRBV30 and TRBJ2-2, with D possibly TRBD1 on 6 matching bases. The CDR3 spans 15 residues. CDR1 and CDR2 (germline): GTSNPN, SVGIG (reference sequence). The V and J ends lost 0 bases and 1 base respectively, with 9 bases between them.

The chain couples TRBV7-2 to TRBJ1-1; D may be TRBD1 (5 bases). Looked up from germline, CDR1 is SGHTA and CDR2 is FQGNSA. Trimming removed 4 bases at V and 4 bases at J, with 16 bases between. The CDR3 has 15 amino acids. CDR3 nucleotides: TGTGCCAGCAGCTCCTCCGACAGAGCCCTCACTGAAGCTTTCTTT. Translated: CASSSSDRALTEAFF.

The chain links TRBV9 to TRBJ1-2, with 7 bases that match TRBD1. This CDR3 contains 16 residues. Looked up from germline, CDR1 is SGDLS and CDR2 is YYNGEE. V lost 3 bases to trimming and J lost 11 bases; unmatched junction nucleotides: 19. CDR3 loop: CASSGGDSQDMAGYTF. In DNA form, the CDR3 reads TGTGCCAGCAGCGGGGGGGACAGTCAGGATATGGCTGGTTACACCTTC.

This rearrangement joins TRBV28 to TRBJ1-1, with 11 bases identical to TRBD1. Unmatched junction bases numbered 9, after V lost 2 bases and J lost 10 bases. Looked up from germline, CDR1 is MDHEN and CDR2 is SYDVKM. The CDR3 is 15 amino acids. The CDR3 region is CASSLGDRGVGGAFF. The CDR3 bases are TGTGCCAGCAGTTTAGGGGACAGGGGGGTAGGAGGAGCTTTCTTT. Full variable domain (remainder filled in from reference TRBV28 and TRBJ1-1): DVKVTQSSRYLVKRTGEKVFLECVQDMDHENMFWYRQDPGLGLRLIYFSYDVKMKEKGDIPEGYSVSREKKERFSLILESASTNQTSMYLCASSLGDRGVGGAFFGQGTRLTVV.

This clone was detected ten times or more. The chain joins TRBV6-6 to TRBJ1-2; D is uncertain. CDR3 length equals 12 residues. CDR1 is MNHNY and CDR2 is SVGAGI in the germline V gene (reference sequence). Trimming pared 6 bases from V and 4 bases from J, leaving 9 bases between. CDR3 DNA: TGTGCCAGCAGGCAGGAGTCCTATGGCTACACCTTC. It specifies CASRQESYGYTF.

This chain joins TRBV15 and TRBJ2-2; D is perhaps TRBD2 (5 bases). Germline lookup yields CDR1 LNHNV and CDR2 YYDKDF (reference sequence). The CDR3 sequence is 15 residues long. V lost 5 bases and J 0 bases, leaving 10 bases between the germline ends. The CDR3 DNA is TGTGCCACCAGCTGGGAGAGCGCGAACACCGGGGAGCTGTTTTTT. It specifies CATSWESANTGELFF.

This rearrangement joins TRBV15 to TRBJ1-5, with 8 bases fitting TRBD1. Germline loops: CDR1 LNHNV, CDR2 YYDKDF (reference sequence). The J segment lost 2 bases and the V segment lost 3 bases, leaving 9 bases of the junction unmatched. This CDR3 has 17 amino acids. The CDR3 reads CATSSHGQGGGNQPQHF. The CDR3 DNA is TGTGCCACCAGCAGCCATGGACAGGGAGGGGGCAATCAGCCCCAGCATTTT.

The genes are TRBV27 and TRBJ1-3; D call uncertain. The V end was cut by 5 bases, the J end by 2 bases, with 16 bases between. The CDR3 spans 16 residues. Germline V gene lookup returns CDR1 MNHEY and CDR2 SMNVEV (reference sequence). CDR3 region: CASSARRSLAGNTIYF. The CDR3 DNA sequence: TGTGCCAGCAGTGCCCGTCGGAGTTTAGCTGGAAACACCATATATTTT.

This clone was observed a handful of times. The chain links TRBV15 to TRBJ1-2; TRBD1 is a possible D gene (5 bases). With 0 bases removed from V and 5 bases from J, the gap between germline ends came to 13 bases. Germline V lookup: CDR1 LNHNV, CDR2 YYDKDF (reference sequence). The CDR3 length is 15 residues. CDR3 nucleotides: TGTGCCACCAGCAGAGATGGGGACCCCGCATATGGCTACACCTTC. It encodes CATSRDGDPAYGYTF.

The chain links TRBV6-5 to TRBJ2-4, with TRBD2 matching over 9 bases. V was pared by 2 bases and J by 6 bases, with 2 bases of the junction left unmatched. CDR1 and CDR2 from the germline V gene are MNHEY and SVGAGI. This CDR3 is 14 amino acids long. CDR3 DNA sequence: TGTGCCAGCAGTTACGGAGCGGGAGGAAACATTCAGTACTTC. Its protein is CASSYGAGGNIQYF.

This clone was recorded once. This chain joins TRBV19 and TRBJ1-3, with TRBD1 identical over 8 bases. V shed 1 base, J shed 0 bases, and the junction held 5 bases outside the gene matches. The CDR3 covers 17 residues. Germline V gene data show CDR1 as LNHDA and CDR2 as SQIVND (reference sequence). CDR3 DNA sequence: TGTGCCAGTAGTATAGGGGCCACAGGGGGCTCTGGAAACACCATATATTTT. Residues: CASSIGATGGSGNTIYF.

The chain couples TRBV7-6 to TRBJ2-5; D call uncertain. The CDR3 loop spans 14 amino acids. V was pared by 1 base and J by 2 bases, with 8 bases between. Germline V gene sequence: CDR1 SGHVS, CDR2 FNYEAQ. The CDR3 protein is CASSLEYQQETQYF. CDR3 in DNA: TGTGCCAGCAGCTTAGAATACCAGCAAGAGACCCAGTACTTC. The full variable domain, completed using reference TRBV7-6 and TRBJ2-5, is GAGVSQSPRYKVTKRGQDVALRCDPISGHVSLYWYRQALGQGPEFLTYFNYEAQQDKSGLPNDRFSAERPEGSISTLTIQRTEQRDSAMYRCASSLEYQQETQYFGPGTRLLVL.

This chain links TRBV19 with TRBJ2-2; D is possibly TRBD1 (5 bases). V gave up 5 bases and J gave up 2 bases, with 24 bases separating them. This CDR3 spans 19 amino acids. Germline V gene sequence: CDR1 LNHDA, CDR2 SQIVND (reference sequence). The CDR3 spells CASSPPVGWLGANTGELFF. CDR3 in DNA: TGTGCCAGTAGTCCGCCCGTGGGGTGGTTAGGGGCCAACACCGGGGAGCTGTTTTTT.

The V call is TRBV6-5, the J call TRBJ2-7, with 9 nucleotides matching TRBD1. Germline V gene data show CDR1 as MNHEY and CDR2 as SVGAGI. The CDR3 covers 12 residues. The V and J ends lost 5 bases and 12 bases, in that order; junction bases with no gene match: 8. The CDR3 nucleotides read TGTGCCAGCAGTCAGGGACAGGGTGAGAGGTACTTC. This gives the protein CASSQGQGERYF.

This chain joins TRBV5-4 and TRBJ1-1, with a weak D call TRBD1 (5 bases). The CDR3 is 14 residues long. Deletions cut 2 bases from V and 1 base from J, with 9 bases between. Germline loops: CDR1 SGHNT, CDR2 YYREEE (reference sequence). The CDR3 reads CASSFGGTNTEAFF. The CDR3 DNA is TGTGCCAGCAGCTTCGGTGGGACGAACACTGAAGCTTTCTTT.

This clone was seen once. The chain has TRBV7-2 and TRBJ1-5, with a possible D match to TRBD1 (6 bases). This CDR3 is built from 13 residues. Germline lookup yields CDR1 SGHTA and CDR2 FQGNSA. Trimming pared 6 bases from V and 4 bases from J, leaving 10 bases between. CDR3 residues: CASRGHTNQPQHF. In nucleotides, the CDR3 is TGTGCCAGCAGGGGACATACTAATCAGCCCCAGCATTTT.

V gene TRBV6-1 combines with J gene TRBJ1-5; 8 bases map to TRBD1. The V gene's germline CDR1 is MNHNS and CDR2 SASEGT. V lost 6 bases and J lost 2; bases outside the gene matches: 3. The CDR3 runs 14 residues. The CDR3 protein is CASRTGERNQPQHF. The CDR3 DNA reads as TGTGCCAGCAGGACAGGGGAGCGCAATCAGCCCCAGCATTTT.

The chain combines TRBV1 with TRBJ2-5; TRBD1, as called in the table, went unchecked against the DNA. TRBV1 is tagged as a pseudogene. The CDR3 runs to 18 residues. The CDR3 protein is CTSSQDRGGTGPVETQYF. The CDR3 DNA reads TGCACCAGCAGCCAAGATCGGGGCGGGACAGGGCCGGTAGAGACCCAGTACTTC.

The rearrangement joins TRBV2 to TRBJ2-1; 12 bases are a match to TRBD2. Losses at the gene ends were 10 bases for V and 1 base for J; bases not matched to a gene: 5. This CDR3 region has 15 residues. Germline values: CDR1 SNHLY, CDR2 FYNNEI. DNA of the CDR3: TGTGCCACCCCGACTAGCGGGAGTTCCTACAATGAGCAGTTCTTC. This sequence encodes CATPTSGSSYNEQFF.

CDR3 in DNA: TGTGCCAGCAGTTACTCGCTCAGCGAAGCTTTCTTT. As protein: CASSYSLSEAFF. V and J are TRBV6-6 and TRBJ1-1; D gene ambiguous. CDR1 and CDR2 from the germline V gene are MNHNY and SVGAGI (reference sequence). This CDR3 region has 12 residues. V was trimmed by 0 bases and J by 8 bases, leaving 7 bases between them.

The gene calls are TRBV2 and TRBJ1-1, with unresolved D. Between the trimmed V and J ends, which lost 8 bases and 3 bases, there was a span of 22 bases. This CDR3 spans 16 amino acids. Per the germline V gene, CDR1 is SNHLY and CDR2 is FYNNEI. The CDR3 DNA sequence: TGTGCCAGCGAATGGGGTGGAGGCCGAGATCACACTGAAGCTTTCTTT. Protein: CASEWGGGRDHTEAFF.

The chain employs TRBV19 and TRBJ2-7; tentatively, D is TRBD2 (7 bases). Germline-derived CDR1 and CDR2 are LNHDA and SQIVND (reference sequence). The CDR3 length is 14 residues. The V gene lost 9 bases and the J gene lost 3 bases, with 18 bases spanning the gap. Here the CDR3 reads CASRRAGADYEQYF. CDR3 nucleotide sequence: TGTGCCAGCCGCCGGGCGGGGGCTGACTACGAGCAGTACTTC.

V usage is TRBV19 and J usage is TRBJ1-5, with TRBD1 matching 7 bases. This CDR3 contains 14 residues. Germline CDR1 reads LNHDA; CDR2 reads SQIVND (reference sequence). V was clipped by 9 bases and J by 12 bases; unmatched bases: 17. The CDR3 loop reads CASSIGYADRLQHF. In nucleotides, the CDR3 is TGTGCCAGCTCTATCGGATATGCGGACAGGCTCCAGCATTTT.

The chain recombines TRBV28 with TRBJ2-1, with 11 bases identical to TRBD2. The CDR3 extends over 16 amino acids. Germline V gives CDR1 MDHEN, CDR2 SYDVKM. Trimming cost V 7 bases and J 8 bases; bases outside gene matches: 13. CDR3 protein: CASILGSSGRMDEQFF. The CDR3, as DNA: TGTGCCAGCATCCTCGGATCTAGCGGGAGGATGGATGAGCAGTTCTTC.

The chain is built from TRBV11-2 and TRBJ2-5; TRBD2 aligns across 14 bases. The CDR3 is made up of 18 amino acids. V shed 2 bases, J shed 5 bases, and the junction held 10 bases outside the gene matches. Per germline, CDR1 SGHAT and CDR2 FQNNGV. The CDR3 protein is CASSLRTSGGYGDETQYF. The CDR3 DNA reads TGTGCCAGCAGCTTAAGGACTAGCGGGGGGTATGGGGACGAGACCCAGTACTTC.

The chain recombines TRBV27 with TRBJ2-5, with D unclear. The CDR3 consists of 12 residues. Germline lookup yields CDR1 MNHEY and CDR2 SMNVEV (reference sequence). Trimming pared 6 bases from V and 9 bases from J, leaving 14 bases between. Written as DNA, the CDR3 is TGTGCCAGCAGACCGTCGGTTGGGGCCCAGTACTTC. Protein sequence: CASRPSVGAQYF.

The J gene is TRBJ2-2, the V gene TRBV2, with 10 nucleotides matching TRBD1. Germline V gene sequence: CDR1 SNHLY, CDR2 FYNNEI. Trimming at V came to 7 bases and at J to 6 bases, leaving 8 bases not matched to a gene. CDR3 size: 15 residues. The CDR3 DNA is TGTGCCAGCAACAGACCGGGACAGGGGTCCGGGGAGCTGTTTTTT. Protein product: CASNRPGQGSGELFF.